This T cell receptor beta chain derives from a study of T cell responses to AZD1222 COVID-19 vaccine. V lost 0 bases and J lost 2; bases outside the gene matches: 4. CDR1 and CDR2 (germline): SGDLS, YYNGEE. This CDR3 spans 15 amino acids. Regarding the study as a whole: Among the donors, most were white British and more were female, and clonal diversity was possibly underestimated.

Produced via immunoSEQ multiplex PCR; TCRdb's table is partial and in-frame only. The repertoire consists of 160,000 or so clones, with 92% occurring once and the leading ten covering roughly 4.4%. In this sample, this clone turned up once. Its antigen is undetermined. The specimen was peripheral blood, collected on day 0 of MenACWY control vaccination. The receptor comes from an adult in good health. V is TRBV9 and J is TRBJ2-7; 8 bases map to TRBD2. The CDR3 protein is CASSVGQAGAYEQYF. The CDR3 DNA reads TGTGCCAGCAGCGTAGGCCAAGCGGGGGCCTACGAGCAGTACTTC. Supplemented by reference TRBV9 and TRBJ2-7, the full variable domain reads DSGVTQTPKHLITATGQRVTLRCSPRSGDLSVYWYQQSLDQGLQFLIQYYNGEERAKGNILERFSAQQFPDLHSELNLSSLELGDSALYFCASSVGQAGAYEQYFGPGTRLTVT.